This TCR beta chain was found in a study of blood T cell repertoires in COVID-19. Study summary: Some COVID-19 samples were acute and others convalescent; all came from the United States, Italy and Spain. The analysed material was cDNA or gDNA that came from T cells, B-cell-depleted T cells, or PBMCs.

Per the study methods: For nucleated cells, counts were estimated from reference gene primer amplification. Libraries were prepared by immunoSEQ multiplex PCR; TCRdb keeps only in-frame clonotypes and omits some of them. D and trimming were read from the DNA, whereas the V and J calls and clone size are those reported in that table. The sample lists roughly 180,000 clones, 60% to 85% occurring once. Germline V gene lookup returns CDR1 MNHEY and CDR2 SVGAGI. The V and J ends lost 1 base and 5 bases respectively, with 12 bases between them. The CDR3 covers 16 residues. Sequencing used peripheral blood. This receptor was identified in a woman between 45 and 65 years old with active or convalescent COVID-19. The chain links TRBV6-5 to TRBJ1-6; tentatively, D is TRBD1 (5 bases). CDR3 nucleotides: TGTGCCAGCAGTTACTGGGCAGGGTTGAATAATTCACCCCTCCACTTT. This codes for CASSYWAGLNNSPLHF.